This TCR beta chain was identified in a study of cytomegalovirus exposure and HLA in healthy donors. The study, taken as a whole, reports: Presence/absence comparisons presumed near-even sequencing depth among donors.

Though nominally healthy at sampling, donors likely had unrecorded immune exposures. The germline CDR1 and CDR2 sequences are WNHNN and SYGVQD (reference sequence). The V gene end was trimmed by 3 bases and the J gene end by 2 bases; junction bases not matched to a gene: 2. The CDR3 is 15 residues long. Amplification used 60 Vbeta primers and 13 Jbeta primers. The table came from immunoSEQ multiplex PCR; TCRdb's copy has only in-frame clones and leaves some out. The top ten clones hold roughly 2.3% of a sample with over 100,000 clones, under 90% of them seen once. With respect to this clone: What it recognizes is unknown.

This sequence was found in a woman younger than 45 in good health and CMV-seronegative. This chain connects TRBV10-1 to TRBJ2-7; TRBD2 agrees at 12 bases. The sequenced material came from PBMCs. CDR3: CASSDRTSGTYEQYF. CDR3 in DNA: TGCGCCAGCAGTGATCGGACTAGCGGGACCTACGAGCAGTACTTC.